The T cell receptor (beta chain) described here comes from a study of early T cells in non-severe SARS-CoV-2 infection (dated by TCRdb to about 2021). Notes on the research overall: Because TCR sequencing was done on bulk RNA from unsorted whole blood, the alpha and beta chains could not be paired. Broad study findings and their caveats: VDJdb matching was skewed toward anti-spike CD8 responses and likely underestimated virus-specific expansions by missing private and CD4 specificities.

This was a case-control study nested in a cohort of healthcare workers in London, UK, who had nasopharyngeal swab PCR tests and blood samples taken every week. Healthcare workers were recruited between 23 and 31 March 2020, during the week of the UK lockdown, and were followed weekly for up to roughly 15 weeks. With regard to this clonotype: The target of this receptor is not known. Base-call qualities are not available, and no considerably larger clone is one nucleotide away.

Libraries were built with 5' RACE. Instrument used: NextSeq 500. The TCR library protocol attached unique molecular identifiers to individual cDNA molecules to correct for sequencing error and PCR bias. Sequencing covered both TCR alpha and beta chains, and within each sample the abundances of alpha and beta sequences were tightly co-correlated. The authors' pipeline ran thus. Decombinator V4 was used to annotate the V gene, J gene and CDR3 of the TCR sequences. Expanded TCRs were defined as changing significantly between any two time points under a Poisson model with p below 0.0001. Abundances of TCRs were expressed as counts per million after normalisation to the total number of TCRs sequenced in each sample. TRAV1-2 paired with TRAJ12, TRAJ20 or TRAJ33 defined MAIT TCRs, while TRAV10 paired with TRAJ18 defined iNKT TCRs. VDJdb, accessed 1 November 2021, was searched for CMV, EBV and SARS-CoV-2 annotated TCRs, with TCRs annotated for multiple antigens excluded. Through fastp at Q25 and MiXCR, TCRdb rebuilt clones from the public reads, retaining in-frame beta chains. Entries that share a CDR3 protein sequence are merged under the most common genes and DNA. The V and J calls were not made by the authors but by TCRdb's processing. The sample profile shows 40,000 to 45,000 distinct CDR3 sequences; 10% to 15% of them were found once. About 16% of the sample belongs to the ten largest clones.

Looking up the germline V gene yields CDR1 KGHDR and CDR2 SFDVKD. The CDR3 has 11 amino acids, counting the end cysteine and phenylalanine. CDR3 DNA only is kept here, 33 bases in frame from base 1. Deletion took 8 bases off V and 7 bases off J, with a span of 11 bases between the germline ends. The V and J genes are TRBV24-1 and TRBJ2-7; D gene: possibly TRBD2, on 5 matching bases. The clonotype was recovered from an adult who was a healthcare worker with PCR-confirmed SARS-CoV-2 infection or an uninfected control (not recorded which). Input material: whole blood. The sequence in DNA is TGTGCCACCATGGGCCGAGGGGAGCAGTACTTC. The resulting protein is CATMGRGEQYF.